The clone carrying this T cell receptor (beta chain) was seen only a few times. Its antigen is still unknown. The sample is drawn from a study of OX40 agonist ivuxolimab in advanced cancers. Study background: Given to patients was ivuxolimab, an agonistic anti-OX40 (CD134) antibody. In this trial design, patients received ivuxolimab intravenously at 0.01 to 10 mg/kg every 2 weeks. Points from the study as a whole: More expanded clones were found, on average, in CD8+ than in CD4+ T cells.

Here immunoSEQ multiplex PCR was the method, and the copy in TCRdb shows in-frame clones only, minus some. The data show roughly 41,000 clones, roughly 86% seen once. Germline-derived CDR1 and CDR2 are MNHEY and SVGAGI. This CDR3 spans 13 amino acids. V was pared by 5 bases and J by 4 bases, with 4 bases of the junction left unmatched. The rearrangement uses TRBV6-5 and TRBJ1-1; 7 positions match TRBD1. This receptor was taken from an adult with an advanced solid tumor such as melanoma, head and neck, liver or kidney cancer. Sequenced here: CD4+ or CD8+ T cells sorted from blood, sampled in a trial of the OX40 agonist ivuxolimab. The chain's CDR3 is CASSIHRGTEAFF. The CDR3 nucleotides read TGTGCCAGCAGTATCCACAGGGGCACTGAAGCTTTCTTT.